These T cell receptor beta chains were read from a single sample in a study of T-cell memory formation after mild COVID-19. TCRdb reprocessed the 5' RACE reads with MiXCR, giving one entry per CDR3 protein. The table lists 280,000 or so distinct CDR3 sequences, over 15% of them singletons. Input material: PBMCs or a T cell subset sorted from them (not recorded which). Receptors originate from a man aged 18 to 29 who had mild COVID-19 (a few samples of this study predate the infection). Cell type and time point are not known. The CDR3 runs from the conserved cysteine through the conserved F or W. The D gene is left open where the match is weak. The size entry is marked missing in some rows and otherwise reads once, few, many or a size class.

DNA,CDR3,J,length,V,size,D
TGTGCCAGCAGCTTAGCGTACAGGGACAGGGCCTCTGGAAACACCATATATTTT,CASSLAYRDRASGNTIYF,TRBJ1-3,18,TRBV7-6,few,TRBD1
TGTGCCAGCAGCATGGGCTCCGGAAACACCATATATTTT,CASSMGSGNTIYF,TRBJ1-3,13,TRBV7-9,few,-
TGCGCCAGCAGCCAAGACTTCAGCCCAGATACGCAGTATTTT,CASSQDFSPDTQYF,TRBJ2-3,14,TRBV4-1,few,-
TGTGCCAGCAGCTTTGGCACGGGAGAGACCCAGTACTTC,CASSFGTGETQYF,TRBJ2-5,13,TRBV5-6,-,-
TGTGCCAGCAGCTCAGGGTTCACTGAAGCTTTCTTT,CASSSGFTEAFF,TRBJ1-1,12,TRBV7-2,few,-
TGTGCCAGTTACCCGTTCAGAGGGTTGGGAGCTAACTATGGCTACACCTTC,CASYPFRGLGANYGYTF,TRBJ1-2,17,TRBV27,-,-
TGCAGCGTTGAACCGTTTGTGAACACTGAAGCTTTCTTT,CSVEPFVNTEAFF,TRBJ1-1,13,TRBV29-1,many,-
TGTGCCAGCAGCCAAGTTGTGGCCACTGAAGCTTTCTTT,CASSQVVATEAFF,TRBJ1-1,13,TRBV3-1,-,-
TGTGCCACCTTCGAGGGAGGTCACTATGGCTACACCTTC,CATFEGGHYGYTF,TRBJ1-2,13,TRBV28,few,-
TGTGCCATCCTGAGGGGCACGAGCTCCTACGAGCAGTACTTC,CAILRGTSSYEQYF,TRBJ2-7,14,TRBV2,-,-
TGTGCCAGCAGCTCAGTAGCGGGGGGAGGAAATGAGCAGTTCTTC,CASSSVAGGGNEQFF,TRBJ2-1,15,TRBV7-2,-,TRBD2
TGTGCCAGCAGCTCACAGGAATTAGCCAAAAACATTCAGTACTTC,CASSSQELAKNIQYF,TRBJ2-4,15,TRBV5-6,-,-
TGTGCCAGCAGCCAAGGCTACAGCTCCTACGAGCAGTACTTC,CASSQGYSSYEQYF,TRBJ2-7,14,TRBV3-1,-,-
TGTGCCTGGATCTTGTCAACCGGGACAGTGGTGAGGGGTGCCTACGAGCAGTACTTC,CAWILSTGTVVRGAYEQYF,TRBJ2-7,19,TRBV30,-,TRBD1
TGCGCCAGCAGCTTGGCTCCAGGAGCCACAGATACGCAGTATTTT,CASSLAPGATDTQYF,TRBJ2-3,15,TRBV5-1,many,-
TGCAGCGTTGAACTCGACTATGGCTACACCTTC,CSVELDYGYTF,TRBJ1-2,11,TRBV29-1,-,-
TGTGCCAGCAGTTATGGGGGCCCCTGGCAGTTCTTC,CASSYGGPWQFF,TRBJ2-1,12,TRBV12-3/TRBV12-4,-,-
TGTGCCAGCAGGGGACAGGTGGGCACAGATACGCAGTATTTT,CASRGQVGTDTQYF,TRBJ2-3,14,TRBV7-2,many,TRBD1
TGTGCCAGCAGTGGACGGACTAGATTTTCCTACGAGCAGTACTTC,CASSGRTRFSYEQYF,TRBJ2-7,15,TRBV6-1,few,TRBD2
TGTGCCAGCAGCTTTATACAGGGTAGGGGATCTTACAATGAGCAGTTCTTC,CASSFIQGRGSYNEQFF,TRBJ2-1,17,TRBV7-9,few,-
TGTGCCAGCAGCAATTGCGGCGGCACTGAAGCTTTCTTT,CASSNCGGTEAFF,TRBJ1-1,13,TRBV21-1,-,-
TGTGCCAGCAGTGCCGCTGGCGGAAACCAAGAGACCCAGTACTTC,CASSAAGGNQETQYF,TRBJ2-5,15,TRBV6-5,few,-
TGTGCCAGCAGCTCAACGGCAGATACGCAGTATTTT,CASSSTADTQYF,TRBJ2-3,12,TRBV7-8,few,-
TGCGCCAGCAGCTCCCAGGCGGCAGGATCCTACAATGAGCAGTTCTTC,CASSSQAAGSYNEQFF,TRBJ2-1,16,TRBV5-1,few,-
TGTGCCAGCAGTGATCATCCAGATACGCAGTATTTT,CASSDHPDTQYF,TRBJ2-3,12,TRBV2,-,-
TGTGCCAGCAGTTATGGACAGGGCTCTGGGGCCAACGTCCTGACTTTC,CASSYGQGSGANVLTF,TRBJ2-6,16,TRBV6-5,few,TRBD1
TGCGCCAGCAGCCAAGATTCTAAGGCAGCTTACACAGATACGCAGTATTTT,CASSQDSKAAYTDTQYF,TRBJ2-3,17,TRBV4-3,few,-
TGTGCCAGCAGTTACGTACTAGCGGGGATGAATGAGCAGTTCTTC,CASSYVLAGMNEQFF,TRBJ2-1,15,TRBV6-2/TRBV6-3,-,TRBD2
TGTGCCAGCAGTCCCGACAGGGTAAATCAGCCCCAGCATTTT,CASSPDRVNQPQHF,TRBJ1-5,14,TRBV27,few,TRBD1
TGTGCCAGCAGTTTATCCGTCGTCACAGATACGCAGTATTTT,CASSLSVVTDTQYF,TRBJ2-3,14,TRBV27,-,-
TGCGCCAGCAGTCCTGAGTCCGGAGATACGCAGTATTTT,CASSPESGDTQYF,TRBJ2-3,13,TRBV5-1,few,-
TGTGCCAGCAGTGCGCAGGCGGGGGGGCCAAATGAGCAGTTCTTC,CASSAQAGGPNEQFF,TRBJ2-1,15,TRBV6-6,many,TRBD2
TGTGCCAGCAGTCCAGGAAGTTGGAACACTGAAGCTTTCTTT,CASSPGSWNTEAFF,TRBJ1-1,14,TRBV7-2,-,-
TGTGCCAGCAGCCCACACCCGACTAGCCCTACGCAGTATTTT,CASSPHPTSPTQYF,TRBJ2-3,14,TRBV7-7,few,TRBD2
TGTGCCAGCAGCTTACTAAGTCCCTACAATGAGCAGTTCTTC,CASSLLSPYNEQFF,TRBJ2-1,14,TRBV7-2,many,-